The present TCR beta chain was sequenced within a study of T cells in localized non-small cell lung cancer. Between the trimmed V and J ends, which lost 1 base and 8 bases, there was a span of 6 bases. Germline V gene lookup returns CDR1 SGHDN and CDR2 FVKESK. The CDR3 runs 13 residues. The table came from immunoSEQ multiplex PCR; TCRdb's copy has only in-frame clones and leaves some out. The sample shows approximately 1,500 clones, over 25% of them seen only once. This chain joins TRBV14 and TRBJ2-6; no reliable D call. The origin of this receptor is a man aged 35 to 69 with stage I lung adenocarcinoma. Here the sequenced sample was lung tumor tissue, taken before any cancer treatment. CDR3 residues: CASSQGSPNVLTF. CDR3 nucleotide sequence: TGTGCCAGCAGCCAAGGGTCGCCCAACGTCCTGACTTTC.